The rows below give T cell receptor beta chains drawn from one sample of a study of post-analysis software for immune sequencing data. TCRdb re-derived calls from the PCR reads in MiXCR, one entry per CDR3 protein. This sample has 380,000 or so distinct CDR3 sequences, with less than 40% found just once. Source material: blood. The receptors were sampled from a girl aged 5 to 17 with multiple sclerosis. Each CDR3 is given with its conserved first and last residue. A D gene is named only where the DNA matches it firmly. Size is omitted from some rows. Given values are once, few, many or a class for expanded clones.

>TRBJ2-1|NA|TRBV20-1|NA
TGCAGTGCGGGGGGGCGGAACAATGAGCAGTTCTTC
CSAGGRNNEQFF
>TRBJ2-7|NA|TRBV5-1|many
TGTGCCAGCAGCTTGGTCGGGGGTTCCTACGAGCAGTACTTC
CASSLVGGSYEQYF
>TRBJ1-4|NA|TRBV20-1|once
TGCAGTGCTCCGCAGCCGAATGAAAAACTGTTTTTT
CSAPQPNEKLFF
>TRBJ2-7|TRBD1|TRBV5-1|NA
TGCGCCAGCAGCTTCAATCCGGGACAGAGGCGTACCTACGAGCAGTACTTC
CASSFNPGQRRTYEQYF
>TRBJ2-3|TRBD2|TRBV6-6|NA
TGTGCCAGCAGTTTTCTAGCGGGGGGGAGCACAGATACGCAGTATTTT
CASSFLAGGSTDTQYF
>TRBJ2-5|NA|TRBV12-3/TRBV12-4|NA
TGTGCCAGCTCGCTTCTGGGGGGGGCCGAGACCCAGTACTTC
CASSLLGGAETQYF
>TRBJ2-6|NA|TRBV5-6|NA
TGTGCCAGCGGAACAGTACTCTCTGGGGCCAACGTCCTGACTTTC
CASGTVLSGANVLTF
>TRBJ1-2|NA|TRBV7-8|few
TGTGCCAGCAGCTTAGGGACCGGGCGGCTGAACTATGGCTACACCTTC
CASSLGTGRLNYGYTF
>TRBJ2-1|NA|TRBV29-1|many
TGCAGCGTCTTCAACGGTGAGCAGTTCTTC
CSVFNGEQFF
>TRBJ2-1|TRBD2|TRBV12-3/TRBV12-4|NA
TGTGCCAGCAGTTTGAAGAGCGGGGGCCGTTACAATGAGCAGTTCTTC
CASSLKSGGRYNEQFF
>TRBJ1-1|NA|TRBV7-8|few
TGTGCCAGCCGCCCCTCTCGAGGGGTCGTCACTGAAGCTTTCTTT
CASRPSRGVVTEAFF
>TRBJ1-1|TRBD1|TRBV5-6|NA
TGTGCCAGCAGCCCGGACAGGGGATGGGTGAACACTGAAGCTTTCTTT
CASSPDRGWVNTEAFF
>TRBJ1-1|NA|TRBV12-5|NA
TGTGCTAGTGAGGGGAACACTGAAGCTTTCTTT
CASEGNTEAFF
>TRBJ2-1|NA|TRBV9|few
TGTGCCAGCAGCGAGGGAGCGTACAGCGGTGAGCAGTTCTTC
CASSEGAYSGEQFF
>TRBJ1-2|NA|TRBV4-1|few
TGCGCCAGCAGCCAAGTAACGGGCTACTATGGCTACACCTTC
CASSQVTGYYGYTF
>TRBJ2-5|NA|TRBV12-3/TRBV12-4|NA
TGTGCCAACAGCCTTAGGCAGGGGCAAGAGACCCAGTACTTC
CANSLRQGQETQYF
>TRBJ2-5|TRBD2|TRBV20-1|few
TGCAGTGCTAGACTAGCGGGGGGGCGGGAGACCCAGTACTTC
CSARLAGGRETQYF
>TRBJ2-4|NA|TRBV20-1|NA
TGCAGTGCTAGACCTTACTGGAATTCTAGGGACATTCAGTACTTC
CSARPYWNSRDIQYF
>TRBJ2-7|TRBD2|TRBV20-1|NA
TGCAGTGCCCGGACTAGCGGGACCTACGAGCAGTACTTC
CSARTSGTYEQYF
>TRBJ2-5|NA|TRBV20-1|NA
TGCAGGGCCACGGGGACCTACAATGAGCAGTACTTC
CRATGTYNEQYF
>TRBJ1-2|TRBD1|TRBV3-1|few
TGTGCCAGCAGCCGGGCCCCAGGGGGGCATGGCTACACCTTC
CASSRAPGGHGYTF
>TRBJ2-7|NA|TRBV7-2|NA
TGTGCCAGCAGCTTAGGTGGGACAACCTACGAGCAGTACTTC
CASSLGGTTYEQYF
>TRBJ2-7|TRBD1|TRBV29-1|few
TGCAGCGTCTTTGGACAGGGACACTACGAGCAGTACTTC
CSVFGQGHYEQYF
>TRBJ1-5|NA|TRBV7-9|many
TGTGCCAGCAGCTTATACATGGATCAGCCCCAGCATTTT
CASSLYMDQPQHF
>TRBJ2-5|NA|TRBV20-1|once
TGCAGTGCTGGGGGACTGGGCGGGGAGCAGTACTTC
CSAGGLGGEQYF